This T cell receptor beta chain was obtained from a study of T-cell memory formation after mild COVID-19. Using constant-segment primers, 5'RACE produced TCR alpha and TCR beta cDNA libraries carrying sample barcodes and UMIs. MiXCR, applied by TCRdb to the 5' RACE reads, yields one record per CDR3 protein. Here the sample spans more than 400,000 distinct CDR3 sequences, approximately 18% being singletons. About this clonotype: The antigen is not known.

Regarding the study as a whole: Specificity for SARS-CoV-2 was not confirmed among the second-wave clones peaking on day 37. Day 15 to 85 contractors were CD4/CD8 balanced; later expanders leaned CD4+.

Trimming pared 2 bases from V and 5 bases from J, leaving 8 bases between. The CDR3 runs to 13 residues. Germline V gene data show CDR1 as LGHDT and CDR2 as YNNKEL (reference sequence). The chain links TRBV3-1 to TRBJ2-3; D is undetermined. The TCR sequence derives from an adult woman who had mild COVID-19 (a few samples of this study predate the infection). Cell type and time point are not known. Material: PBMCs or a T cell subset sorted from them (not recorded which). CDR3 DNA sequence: TGTGCCAGCAGCCAACTGACCGGAGATACGCAGTATTTT. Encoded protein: CASSQLTGDTQYF.